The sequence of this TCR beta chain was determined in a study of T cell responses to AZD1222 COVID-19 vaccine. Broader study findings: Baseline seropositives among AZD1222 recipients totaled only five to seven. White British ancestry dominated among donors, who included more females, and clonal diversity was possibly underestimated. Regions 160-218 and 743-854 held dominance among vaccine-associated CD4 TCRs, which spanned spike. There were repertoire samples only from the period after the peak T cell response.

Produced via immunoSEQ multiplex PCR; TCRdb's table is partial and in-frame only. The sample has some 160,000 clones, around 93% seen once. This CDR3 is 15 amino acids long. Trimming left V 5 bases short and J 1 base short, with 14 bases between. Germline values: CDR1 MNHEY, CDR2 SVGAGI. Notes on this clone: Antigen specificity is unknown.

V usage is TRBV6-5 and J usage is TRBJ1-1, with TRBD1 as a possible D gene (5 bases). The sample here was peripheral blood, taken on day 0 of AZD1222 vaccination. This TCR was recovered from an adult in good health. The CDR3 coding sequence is TGTGCCAGCAGTATTAACCGACAGCCGAACACTGAAGCTTTCTTT. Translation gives CASSINRQPNTEAFF.